This entry describes one T cell receptor (beta chain). The antigen is undetermined. These data belong to a study of blood T cells in healthy people across ages. Study-wide findings and caveats: Age brought a roughly linear fall in TCR beta diversity measured per million T cells. Possibly, changes in expanded clonotypes were confounded because donor CMV status was unknown.

The CDR3 is made up of 15 amino acids. CDR1 and CDR2 (germline): SGHVS, FNYEAQ. V shed 1 base and J shed 0 bases, with 10 bases lying between them. At least 6 micrograms of total RNA were extracted per sample. A second PCR of 7 to 11 cycles used a sample-barcoded 5' primer and a J-beta primer mix. TCRdb called the 5' RACE reads again in MiXCR, with one record for every CDR3 protein. The profile shows about 1.8 million distinct CDR3 sequences, less than 50% of them singletons. This clonotype was obtained from a woman aged 40 to 50 in good health. The specimen was blood. This sequence joins TRBV7-6 and TRBJ2-7; possibly TRBD2 for D (5 bases). CDR3 nucleotide sequence: TGTGCCAGCAGCTTAGGACGGGATCCCTCCTACGAGCAGTACTTC. Encoded protein: CASSLGRDPSYEQYF. The variable domain in full, completed from reference TRBV7-6 and TRBJ2-7, reads GAGVSQSPRYKVTKRGQDVALRCDPISGHVSLYWYRQALGQGPEFLTYFNYEAQQDKSGLPNDRFSAERPEGSISTLTIQRTEQRDSAMYRCASSLGRDPSYEQYFGPGTRLTVT.